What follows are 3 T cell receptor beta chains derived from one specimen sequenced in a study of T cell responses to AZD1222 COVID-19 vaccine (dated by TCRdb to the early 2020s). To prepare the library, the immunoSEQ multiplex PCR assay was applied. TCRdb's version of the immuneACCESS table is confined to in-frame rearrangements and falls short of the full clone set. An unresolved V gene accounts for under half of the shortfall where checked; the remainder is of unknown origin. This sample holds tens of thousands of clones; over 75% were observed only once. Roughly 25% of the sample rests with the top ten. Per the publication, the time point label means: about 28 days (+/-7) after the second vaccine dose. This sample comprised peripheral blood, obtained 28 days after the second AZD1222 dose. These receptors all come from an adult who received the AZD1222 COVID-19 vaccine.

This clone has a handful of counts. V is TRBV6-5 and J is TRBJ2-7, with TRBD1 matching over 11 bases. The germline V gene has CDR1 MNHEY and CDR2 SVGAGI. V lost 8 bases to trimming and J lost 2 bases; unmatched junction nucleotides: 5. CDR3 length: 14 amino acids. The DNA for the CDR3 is TGTGCCAGCGGGGGACAGGGGGTAGCCTACGAGCAGTACTTC. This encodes CASGGQGVAYEQYF.

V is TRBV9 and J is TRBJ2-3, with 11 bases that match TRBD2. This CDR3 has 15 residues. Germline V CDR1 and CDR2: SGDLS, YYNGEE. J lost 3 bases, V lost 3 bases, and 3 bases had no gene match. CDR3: CASSAGTSGTDTQYF. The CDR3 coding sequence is TGTGCCAGCAGCGCTGGGACTAGCGGAACAGATACGCAGTATTTT.

CDR3 sequence reads: CASRSDSLTNQPQHF. DNA for the CDR3: TGTGCCAGCAGATCGGACAGCCTAACCAATCAGCCCCAGCATTTT. The J gene is TRBJ1-5, the V gene TRBV6-5; D is possibly TRBD1 (6 bases). Germline CDR1 MNHEY, CDR2 SVGAGI. The CDR3 has 15 residues. V was trimmed by 6 bases and J by 3 bases, leaving 15 bases between them.